This T cell receptor beta chain derives from a study of blood T cell repertoires in COVID-19. Study-wide context: Sources were T cells, B-cell-depleted T cells, or PBMCs; the material itself was cDNA or gDNA.

Germline assignment: CDR1 LNHDA and CDR2 SQIVND (reference sequence). CDR3 length: 13 amino acids. Losses at the gene ends were 8 bases for V and 8 bases for J; bases not matched to a gene: 7. Sequencing was performed with immunoSEQ multiplex PCR; in TCRdb, only in-frame clones are kept and a portion is missing. The sample yields around 220,000 clones, about 85% seen once. Source material: peripheral blood. The clonotype originates from a man aged 25-45 years with active or convalescent COVID-19. The chain combines TRBV19 with TRBJ1-2, with 11 nucleotides matching TRBD1. The CDR3: CASGWTGGRGYTF. Here the CDR3 DNA reads TGTGCCAGTGGCTGGACAGGGGGCCGAGGCTACACCTTC.